A selection of T cell receptor beta chains follows, all from one sample in a study of monozygotic twins with inflammatory bowel disease. TCRdb reanalyzed the 5' RACE reads, giving one entry per CDR3 protein sequence and no DNA. Listed are hundreds of thousands of distinct CDR3 sequences; 5.6% falls within the top ten. The specimen was blood. All receptors come from a human donor with ulcerative colitis or Crohn's disease, or a healthy co-twin of an affected twin (not recorded which). Each CDR3 is given with its conserved first and last residue.

>TRBJ2-2|TRBV7-9
CASSLVAMNTGELFF
>TRBJ2-6|TRBV7-2
CASRGGVGANVLTF
>TRBJ2-7|TRBV2
CASSGAGGSYEQYF
>TRBJ1-1|TRBV4-3
CASSQDSGGTEAFF
>TRBJ2-2|TRBV5-1
CASSTGLADTGELFF
>TRBJ2-1|TRBV20-1
CSAGTSGRTSSYNEQFF
>TRBJ1-1|TRBV6-5
CASSYDQSPNTEAFF
>TRBJ2-1|TRBV6-1
CASSERAGSDEQFF
>TRBJ2-2|TRBV27
CASRARGQGGELFF
>TRBJ2-4|TRBV20-1
CSASVQGSNIQYF
>TRBJ1-6|TRBV2
CASSEERAANSPLHF
>TRBJ2-7|TRBV12-3/TRBV12-4
CASSQDRRQYF